Listed below are T cell receptor beta chains from one sample, sequenced in a study of blood T cell repertoires in COVID-19. Method: immunoSEQ multiplex PCR; TCRdb's copy keeps in-frame clones and lacks some. The repertoire includes 70,000 to 95,000 clones, approximately 78% of them detected once, and roughly a third sits in the top ten. The sequenced sample consisted of peripheral blood. These TCRs come from a man between 60 and 70 years old with COVID-19, enrolled during active disease. Each CDR3 is given with its conserved first and last residue. The D gene is left open where the match is weak. The size of a clone is reported for some rows only, either as once, few or many, or as a class for expanded clones.

clone_size	v_call	d_call	j_call	cdr3_aa	cdr3_nt
few	TRBV9	.	TRBJ2-1	CASSGGLEHEQFF	TGTGCCAGCAGCGGGGGACTGGAACATGAGCAGTTCTTC
.	TRBV7-9	.	TRBJ2-2	CASSSLPGTGELFF	TGTGCCAGCAGCTCTCTCCCGGGGACCGGGGAGCTGTTTTTT
.	TRBV7-3	.	TRBJ2-2	CASSLLPGAQNTGELFF	TGTGCCAGCAGCTTATTGCCAGGGGCACAGAACACCGGGGAGCTGTTTTTT
few	TRBV5-1	.	TRBJ1-3	CASSRTLSGSGNTIYF	TGCGCCAGCAGCCGTACCCTCAGCGGCTCTGGAAACACCATATATTTT
.	TRBV7-9	TRBD2	TRBJ2-1	CASSHSGRAYNEQFF	TGTGCCAGCAGCCACAGCGGGAGGGCCTACAATGAGCAGTTCTTC
.	TRBV5-4	TRBD1	TRBJ2-5	CASSLGQGIQETQYF	TGTGCCAGCAGCTTGGGACAGGGAATCCAAGAGACCCAGTACTTC
.	TRBV5-5	.	TRBJ1-2	CASSFRGGSNYGYTF	TGTGCCAGCAGCTTTAGGGGCGGCTCCAACTATGGCTACACCTTC
.	TRBV5-6	TRBD1	TRBJ2-7	CASSFGQGGYEQYF	TGTGCCAGCAGCTTCGGACAGGGGGGCTACGAGCAGTACTTC
.	TRBV18	.	TRBJ1-2	CASSPPNAGSVNLRYGYTF	TGTGCCAGCTCACCACCGAATGCGGGCAGCGTCAATCTCCGCTATGGCTACACCTTC
.	TRBV4-3	.	TRBJ2-3	CASSQDLRGTSTDTQYF	TGCGCCAGCAGCCAAGATCTCCGGGGGACTAGCACAGATACGCAGTATTTT
.	TRBV2	.	TRBJ1-6	CASSAFGQSSYNSPLHF	TGTGCCAGCAGTGCCTTCGGACAGAGCTCCTATAATTCACCCCTCCACTTT
.	TRBV16	TRBD2	TRBJ2-1	CASSRRPGTSGRNEQFF	TGTGCCAGCAGCCGCCGCCCCGGGACTAGCGGGAGAAATGAGCAGTTCTTC
.	TRBV7-9	TRBD1	TRBJ1-2	CASRHLRDRGNYGYTF	TGTGCCAGCAGGCATCTCCGGGACAGGGGGAACTATGGCTACACCTTC
.	TRBV3-1/TRBV3-2	.	TRBJ2-7	CASSQVEAEQYF	TGTGCCAGCAGCCAAGTCGAGGCCGAGCAGTACTTC
.	TRBV19	.	TRBJ1-2	CASSNTDRGALNYGYTF	TGTGCCAGTAGCAATACAGATCGGGGGGCCCTTAACTATGGCTACACCTTC